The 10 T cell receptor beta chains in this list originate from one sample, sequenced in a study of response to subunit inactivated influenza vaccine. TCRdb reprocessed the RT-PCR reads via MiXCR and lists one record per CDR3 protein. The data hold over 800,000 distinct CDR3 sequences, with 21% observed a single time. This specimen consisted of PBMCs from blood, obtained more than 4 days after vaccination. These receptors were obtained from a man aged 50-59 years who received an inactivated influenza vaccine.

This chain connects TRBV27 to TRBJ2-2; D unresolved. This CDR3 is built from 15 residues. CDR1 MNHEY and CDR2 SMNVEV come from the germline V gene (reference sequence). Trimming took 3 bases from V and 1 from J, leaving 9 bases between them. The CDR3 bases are TGTGCCAGCAGTTTTAGGGTAGGGAACACCGGGGAGCTGTTTTTT. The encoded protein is CASSFRVGNTGELFF.

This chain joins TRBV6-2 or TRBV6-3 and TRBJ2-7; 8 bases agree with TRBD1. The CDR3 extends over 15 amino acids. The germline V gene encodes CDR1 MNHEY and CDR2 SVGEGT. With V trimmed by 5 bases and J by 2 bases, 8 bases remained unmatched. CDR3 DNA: TGTGCCAGCAGTACCTGGGACAGGAAAACCTACGAGCAGTACTTC. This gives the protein CASSTWDRKTYEQYF.

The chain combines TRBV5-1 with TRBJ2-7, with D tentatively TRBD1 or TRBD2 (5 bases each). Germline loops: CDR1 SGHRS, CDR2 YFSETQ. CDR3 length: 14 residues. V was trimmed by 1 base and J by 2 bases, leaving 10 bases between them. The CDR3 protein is CASSLRGMTYEQYF. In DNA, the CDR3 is TGCGCCAGCAGCTTGCGGGGCATGACCTACGAGCAGTACTTC.

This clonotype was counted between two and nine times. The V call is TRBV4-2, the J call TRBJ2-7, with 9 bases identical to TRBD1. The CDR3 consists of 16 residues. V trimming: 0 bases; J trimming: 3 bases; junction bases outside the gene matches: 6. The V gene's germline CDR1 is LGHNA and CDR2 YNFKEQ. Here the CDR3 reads CASSQDMGTGFYEQYF. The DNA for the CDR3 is TGTGCCAGCAGCCAAGATATGGGGACAGGGTTCTACGAGCAGTACTTC.

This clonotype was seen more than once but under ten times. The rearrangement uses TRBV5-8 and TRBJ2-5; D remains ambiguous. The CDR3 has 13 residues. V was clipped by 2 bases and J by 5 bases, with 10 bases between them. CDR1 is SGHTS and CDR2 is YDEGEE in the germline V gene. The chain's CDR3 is CASSFYNSETQYF. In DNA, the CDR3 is TGTGCCAGCAGCTTTTATAATTCGGAGACCCAGTACTTC.

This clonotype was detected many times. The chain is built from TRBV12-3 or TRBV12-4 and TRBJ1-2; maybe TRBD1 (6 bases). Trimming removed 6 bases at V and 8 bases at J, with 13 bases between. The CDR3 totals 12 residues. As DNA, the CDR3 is TGTGCCAGCAGCCCACAGGGCCTGGGCTACACCTTC. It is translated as CASSPQGLGYTF.

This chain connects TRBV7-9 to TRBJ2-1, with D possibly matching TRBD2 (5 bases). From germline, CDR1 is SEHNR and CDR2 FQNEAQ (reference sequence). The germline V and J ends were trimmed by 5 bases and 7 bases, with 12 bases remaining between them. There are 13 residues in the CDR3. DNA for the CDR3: TGTGCCAGCAGCCAGAGGGCGATAAATGAGCAGTTCTTC. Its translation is CASSQRAINEQFF.

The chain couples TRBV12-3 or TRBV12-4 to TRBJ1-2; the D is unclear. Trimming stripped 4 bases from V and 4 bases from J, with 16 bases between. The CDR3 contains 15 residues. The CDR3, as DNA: TGTGCCAGCAGTTCGCTAGTACACTTGGGCTATGGCTACACCTTC. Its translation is CASSSLVHLGYGYTF.

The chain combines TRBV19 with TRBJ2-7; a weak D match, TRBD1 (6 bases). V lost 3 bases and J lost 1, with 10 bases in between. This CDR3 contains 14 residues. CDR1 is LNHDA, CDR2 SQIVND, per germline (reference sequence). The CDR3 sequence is CASSITGLSYEQYF. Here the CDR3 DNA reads TGTGCCAGTAGTATCACAGGGCTTTCCTACGAGCAGTACTTC.

CDR3 region: CASSWSGTGTEAFF. The DNA for the CDR3 is TGTGCCAGCAGTTGGTCCGGGACAGGCACTGAAGCTTTCTTT. The chain couples TRBV6-5 to TRBJ1-1; 8 bases match TRBD1. The CDR3 covers 14 residues. CDR1 is MNHEY and CDR2 is SVGAGI in the germline V gene. With V trimmed by 4 bases and J by 4 bases, 5 bases remained unmatched.